Listed here are 30 T cell receptor beta chains from one sample, sequenced in a study of Graves' ophthalmopathy and Graves' hyperthyroidism. RNA served as the template for amplifying TCR beta CDR3 regions. Amplification began with first-round RT-PCR using HTBI primers, then second-round multiplex PCR was performed. Each CDR3 protein gets one entry after TCRdb re-called the multiplex PCR reads with MiXCR. The sample includes a few hundred thousand distinct CDR3 sequences, 15% of them seen just once. The sequenced sample consisted of peripheral blood. The receptors here all came from a woman between 18 and 30 years old with stable Graves' hyperthyroidism.

There are many counts of this clonotype. The chain joins TRBV28 to TRBJ2-2, with 13 bases that match TRBD2. After removal of 6 bases from V and 6 bases from J, the junction contained 16 bases not matched to a gene. Germline CDR1 reads MDHEN; CDR2 reads SYDVKM. The CDR3 is made up of 19 amino acids. CDR3: CASRSWTGLAGLGAGELFF. The CDR3 region has the DNA TGTGCCAGCAGATCTTGGACGGGACTAGCGGGACTTGGCGCCGGGGAGCTGTTTTTT. Combining the CDR3 with reference TRBV28 and TRBJ2-2 gives the whole variable domain DVKVTQSSRYLVKRTGEKVFLECVQDMDHENMFWYRQDPGLGLRLIYFSYDVKMKEKGDIPEGYSVSREKKERFSLILESASTNQTSMYLCASRSWTGLAGLGAGELFFGEGSRLTVL.

The chain combines TRBV28 with TRBJ2-7; 9 bases agree with TRBD2. This CDR3 contains 14 residues. V dropped 7 bases and J dropped 10; count of bases not matched to a gene: 14. The germline V gene encodes CDR1 MDHEN and CDR2 SYDVKM. The CDR3 sequence: CASKLPVLAGDQYF. The CDR3, as DNA: TGTGCCAGCAAGCTACCGGTACTAGCGGGCGATCAGTACTTC.

This clonotype was detected many times. The J gene is TRBJ1-5, the V gene TRBV20-1, with D perhaps matching TRBD1 (5 bases). Germline assignment: CDR1 DFQATT and CDR2 SNEGSKA (reference sequence). The CDR3 has 16 amino acids. V lost 0 bases and J lost 5, with 17 bases in between. The CDR3 DNA reads TGCAGTGCTAGAGATGTAACACGCAGGGACGATCAGCCCCAGCATTTT. It translates to CSARDVTRRDDQPQHF.

This clonotype was counted at least ten times. This chain connects TRBV20-1 to TRBJ2-7, with 10 bases lining up with TRBD1. Trimming took 4 bases from V and 2 from J; bases not matched to a gene: 8. CDR3 length equals 15 residues. Germline loops: CDR1 DFQATT, CDR2 SNEGSKA (reference sequence). CDR3 region: CSANTRTGGPYEQYF. CDR3 sequence (DNA): TGCAGTGCTAATACTCGGACAGGGGGTCCCTACGAGCAGTACTTC.

This clonotype has at least ten counts. The chain recombines TRBV19 with TRBJ1-2, with D hard to call. Germline CDR1 reads LNHDA; CDR2 reads SQIVND (reference sequence). Trimming cost V 6 bases and J 4 bases, with 12 bases left between them. This CDR3 is built from 13 residues. CDR3 sequence: CASSDGLRYGYTF. As DNA, the CDR3 is TGTGCCAGTAGCGATGGATTGCGCTATGGCTACACCTTC.

In this sample, this clonotype turned up many times. The V call is TRBV20-1, the J call TRBJ1-2, with 9 bases aligning to TRBD1. V lost 1 base to trimming and J lost 0 bases; unmatched junction nucleotides: 9. This CDR3 is 17 amino acids long. Germline CDR1 and CDR2: DFQATT and SNEGSKA (reference sequence). CDR3 coding DNA: TGCAGTGCTAGAGGACAGGGGGGAAGGAAGGCTAACTATGGCTACACCTTC. Amino acids: CSARGQGGRKANYGYTF.

Ten or more counts support this clonotype. The chain has TRBV5-1 and TRBJ2-5; either TRBD1 or TRBD2 may supply D (6 bases each). Germline CDR1 reads SGHRS; CDR2 reads YFSETQ. This CDR3 comprises 15 residues. Trimming left V 10 bases short and J 1 base short, with 20 bases between. The CDR3 nucleotides read TGCGCCTCCAGGGGTTCGGGAGAACCCCAAGAGACCCAGTACTTC. Translated: CASRGSGEPQETQYF.

This clonotype was counted many times. This rearrangement joins TRBV7-2 to TRBJ2-5; D might be TRBD1 or TRBD2, each matching 6 bases. Trimming pared 5 bases from V and 9 bases from J, leaving 19 bases between. Per the germline V gene, CDR1 is SGHTA and CDR2 is FQGNSA. The CDR3 is made up of 14 amino acids. In DNA, the CDR3 is TGTGCCAGCAGCACAAAACGGGGGCCGGGGGCCCAGTACTTC. Its protein product is CASSTKRGPGAQYF.

On this clonotype: This may arise from a read error, as a much more abundant clone is one base away. V is TRBV12-5 and J is TRBJ1-5; tentative D call: TRBD1 (6 bases). Germline V gives CDR1 LGHNT, CDR2 FRNRAP. The CDR3 is made up of 13 amino acids. The CDR3 here is CASGLARGQPQQF. The DNA of the CDR3 is TGTGCTAGTGGTTTGGCCAGGGGTCAGCCCCAGCAGTTT.

The sample holds many counts of this clonotype. The chain is built from TRBV12-3 or TRBV12-4 and TRBJ1-1, with D perhaps matching TRBD1 (6 bases). The CDR3 extends over 16 amino acids. Trimming took off 10 bases at V and 0 bases at J, with 21 bases between the two ends. CDR3 nucleotide sequence: TGTGCCACCGGGACACATCGCTCCCTGATGAACACTGAAGCTTTCTTT. Translation gives CATGTHRSLMNTEAFF.

This clonotype has ten or more counts. The chain has TRBV12-3 or TRBV12-4 and TRBJ2-7, with a possible D match to TRBD2 (7 bases). This CDR3 contains 14 residues. V was trimmed by 1 base and J by 6 bases, leaving 13 bases between them. DNA for the CDR3: TGTGCCAGCAGTTTAGGAGGGGGGGCCTCCGAGCAGTACTTC. It yields the protein CASSLGGGASEQYF.

This clonotype showed up many times. At one boundary the junction diverges from the germline segment, which might be a read error. This chain joins TRBV3-1 and TRBJ1-5; 7 bases agree with TRBD1. Germline V gives CDR1 LGHDT, CDR2 YNNKEL (reference sequence). This CDR3 is 13 amino acids long. CDR3: CASSQGSRGQQDF. Here the CDR3 DNA reads TGTGCCAGCAGCCAAGGGTCTAGGGGACAGCAAGATTTT.

In its sample, this clonotype was seen many times. CDR3 bases: TGTGCCAGCAGTTTGACAGGGCACGTGAACACTGAAGCTTTCTTT. Amino acids: CASSLTGHVNTEAFF. The chain uses TRBV6-5 and TRBJ1-1, with 7 bases aligning to TRBD1. V lost 4 bases, J lost 0 bases, and 5 bases stayed unmatched. CDR1 is MNHEY, CDR2 SVGAGI, per germline. The CDR3 sequence is 15 residues long.

This chain links TRBV20-1 with TRBJ2-5, with a weak D call TRBD1 (6 bases). The V gene's germline CDR1 is DFQATT and CDR2 SNEGSKA (reference sequence). The V end lost 5 bases, the J end lost 1 base, and 14 bases lay between the germline ends. The CDR3 has 14 residues. CDR3: CSARSQGFQETQYF. As DNA, the CDR3 is TGCAGTGCTCGTTCACAGGGTTTCCAAGAGACCCAGTACTTC.

The chain carries TRBV7-8 and TRBJ2-5; 9 positions agree with TRBD2. The germline V gene encodes CDR1 SGHVS and CDR2 FQNEAQ. V shed 1 base, J shed 7 bases, and the junction held 13 bases outside the gene matches. This CDR3 comprises 17 residues. In DNA form, the CDR3 reads TGTGCCAGCAGCTTAGAAGTAGCGGGGGCCCATCGGGGGACCCAGTACTTC. Its translation: CASSLEVAGAHRGTQYF.

This clonotype has at least ten counts. The chain uses TRBV12-3 or TRBV12-4 and TRBJ2-7, with D uncertain. The CDR3 sequence is 15 residues long. V shed 6 bases and J shed 6 bases, with 21 bases lying between them. The CDR3 sequence is CASRLSGRDNVEQYF. The CDR3, as DNA: TGTGCCAGCAGGCTCTCCGGAAGGGATAATGTCGAGCAGTACTTC.

To note about this clonotype: A read error may explain this, as a much larger clone is one base away. The V and J genes are TRBV12-3 or TRBV12-4 and TRBJ1-2, with 10 bases that match TRBD1. The CDR3 runs to 15 residues. CDR3 loop: CASRTRTGGLYGHTF. CDR3 DNA sequence: TGTGCCAGCAGGACGAGGACAGGGGGGCTCTATGGCCACACCTTC.

This clonotype was seen many times. The V and J genes are TRBV7-2 and TRBJ2-7; 7 bases match TRBD1. The CDR3 runs 14 residues. J lost 3 bases, V lost 8 bases, and 10 bases had no gene match. The germline CDR1 and CDR2 sequences are SGHTA and FQGNSA. The CDR3 sequence is CASEPTGTSYEQYF. The CDR3 region has the DNA TGTGCCAGCGAACCGACAGGGACGAGCTACGAGCAGTACTTC. The whole variable domain, filled in from reference TRBV7-2 and TRBJ2-7, reads GAGVSQSPSNKVTEKGKDVELRCDPISGHTALYWYRQSLGQGLEFLIYFQGNSAPDKSGLPSDRFSAERTGGSVSTLTIQRTQQEDSAVYLCASEPTGTSYEQYFGPGTRLTVT.

This clonotype was counted many times. V is TRBV7-2 and J is TRBJ2-2; D gene uncertain. Germline lookup yields CDR1 SGHTA and CDR2 FQGNSA. V was cut by 5 bases and J by 0 bases, with 10 bases left in between. CDR3 size: 15 residues. The chain's CDR3 is CASSTWDANTGELFF. DNA for the CDR3: TGTGCCAGCAGCACCTGGGATGCGAACACCGGGGAGCTGTTTTTT.

This clonotype has ten or more counts. V is TRBV2 and J is TRBJ1-5; no reliable D call. CDR3 length equals 14 residues. Germline V gene sequence: CDR1 SNHLY, CDR2 FYNNEI. The V end was cut by 3 bases, the J end by 1 base, with 7 bases between. The CDR3 here is CASSDHGSNQPQHF. In DNA, the CDR3 is TGTGCCAGCAGTGACCACGGAAGCAATCAGCCCCAGCATTTT.

This clonotype appeared many times. This chain connects TRBV19 to TRBJ1-1; no clear D. Per germline, CDR1 LNHDA and CDR2 SQIVND (reference sequence). The V end lost 7 bases, the J end lost 6 bases, and 12 bases lay between the germline ends. This CDR3 has 12 amino acids. In DNA, the CDR3 is TGTGCCAGTACCGTGGGGAGGGCTGAAGCTTTCTTT. Its translation: CASTVGRAEAFF.

This clonotype was observed many times. The rearrangement links TRBV24-1 to TRBJ2-5; 9 positions match TRBD1. Germline lookup yields CDR1 KGHDR and CDR2 SFDVKD. This CDR3 has 14 amino acids. The junction had 5 bases not matched to a gene; V was cut back by 4 bases and J by 6 bases. The CDR3 nucleotides are TGTGCCACCAGTGAGCCTGGACAGGGGAAGACCCAGTACTTC. Protein product: CATSEPGQGKTQYF.

V usage is TRBV10-3 and J usage is TRBJ2-7; the D gene is possibly TRBD2 (7 bases). The V end lost 3 bases, the J end lost 6 bases, and 24 bases lay between the germline ends. The germline CDR1 and CDR2 sequences are ENHRY and SYGVKD. The CDR3 runs to 17 residues. This chain's CDR3 is CAISEPGLGGFRGEQYF. The DNA of the CDR3 is TGTGCCATCAGTGAACCTGGACTAGGGGGGTTTAGGGGCGAGCAGTACTTC.

This chain connects TRBV6-5 to TRBJ2-2; possibly TRBD1 for D (6 bases). Germline V gene sequence: CDR1 MNHEY, CDR2 SVGAGI. V lost 10 bases, J lost 3 bases, and 18 bases lay in between. CDR3 size: 15 residues. In DNA form, the CDR3 reads TGTGCCACCATTAGGGGACATCTCGACACCGGGGAGCTGTTTTTT. As protein: CATIRGHLDTGELFF.

This clonotype was detected many times. V gene TRBV5-1 combines with J gene TRBJ1-2; D is possibly TRBD1 (5 bases). Trimming took off 2 bases at V and 6 bases at J, with 20 bases between the two ends. From germline, CDR1 is SGHRS and CDR2 YFSETQ. This CDR3 comprises 16 residues. The CDR3: CASSLLLGRFHDGYTF. CDR3 sequence (DNA): TGCGCCAGCAGCTTATTACTGGGACGGTTTCATGATGGCTACACCTTC.

In its sample, this clonotype was seen many times. The chain employs TRBV12-3 or TRBV12-4 and TRBJ1-2, with 7 bases aligning to TRBD1. CDR3 length equals 15 residues. With 0 bases clipped from V and 7 bases from J, the junction kept 8 bases outside the gene matches. This chain's CDR3 is CASSLALKGAGGYTF. The CDR3 nucleotides read TGTGCCAGCAGTTTAGCGCTTAAGGGGGCAGGTGGCTACACCTTC.

On this clonotype: A much larger clone differs by one base, so this may be a read error. The chain couples TRBV9 to TRBJ1-2, with D uncertain. Germline V gives CDR1 SGDLS, CDR2 YYNGEE. Trimming removed 0 bases from V and 10 bases from J, with 16 bases in between. The CDR3 extends over 14 amino acids. The chain's CDR3 is CASSVAWTDDDYTF. The CDR3 DNA is TGTGCCAGCAGCGTAGCTTGGACCGACGATGACTACACCTTC.

This clonotype was observed at least ten times. V usage is TRBV6-2 or TRBV6-3 and J usage is TRBJ1-6, with D uncertain. V was cut by 0 bases and J by 0 bases, with 18 bases left in between. CDR3 length: 20 residues. The germline CDR1 and CDR2 sequences are MNHEY and SVGEGT. The CDR3 spells CASSYSGGPFSSSYNSPLHF. CDR3 DNA: TGTGCCAGCAGTTACTCCGGTGGGCCCTTCTCGAGCTCCTATAATTCACCCCTCCACTTT.

This clonotype was counted at least ten times. The chain links TRBV12-3 or TRBV12-4 to TRBJ1-5; D is unclear. The CDR3 extends over 16 amino acids. The V gene lost 7 bases and the J gene lost 0 bases, with 16 bases spanning the gap. The CDR3 sequence: CASTPLGIRSNQPQHF. The CDR3 DNA sequence: TGTGCCAGCACCCCCTTGGGGATCCGTAGCAATCAGCCCCAGCATTTT.

This clonotype was picked up many times. The J gene is TRBJ2-5, the V gene TRBV14; D may be TRBD1 or TRBD2 (5 bases each). Trimming left V 3 bases short and J 4 bases short, with 15 bases between. Germline V CDR1 and CDR2: SGHDN, FVKESK. The CDR3 spans 15 residues. The CDR3 nucleotides are TGTGCCAGCAGCCATCGGGGTGCCCAGGGAGAGACCCAGTACTTC. Translation: CASSHRGAQGETQYF.